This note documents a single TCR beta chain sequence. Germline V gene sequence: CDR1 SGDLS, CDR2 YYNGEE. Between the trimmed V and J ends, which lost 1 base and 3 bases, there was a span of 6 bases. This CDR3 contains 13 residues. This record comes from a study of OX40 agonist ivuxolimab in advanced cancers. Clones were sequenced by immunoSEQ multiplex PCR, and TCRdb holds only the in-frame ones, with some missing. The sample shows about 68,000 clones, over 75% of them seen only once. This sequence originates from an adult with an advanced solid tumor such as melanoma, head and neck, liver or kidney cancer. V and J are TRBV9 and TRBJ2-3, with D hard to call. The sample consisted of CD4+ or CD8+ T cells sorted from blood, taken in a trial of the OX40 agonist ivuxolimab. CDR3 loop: CASSVSVTDTQYF. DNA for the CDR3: TGTGCCAGCAGCGTAAGCGTGACAGATACGCAGTATTTT.